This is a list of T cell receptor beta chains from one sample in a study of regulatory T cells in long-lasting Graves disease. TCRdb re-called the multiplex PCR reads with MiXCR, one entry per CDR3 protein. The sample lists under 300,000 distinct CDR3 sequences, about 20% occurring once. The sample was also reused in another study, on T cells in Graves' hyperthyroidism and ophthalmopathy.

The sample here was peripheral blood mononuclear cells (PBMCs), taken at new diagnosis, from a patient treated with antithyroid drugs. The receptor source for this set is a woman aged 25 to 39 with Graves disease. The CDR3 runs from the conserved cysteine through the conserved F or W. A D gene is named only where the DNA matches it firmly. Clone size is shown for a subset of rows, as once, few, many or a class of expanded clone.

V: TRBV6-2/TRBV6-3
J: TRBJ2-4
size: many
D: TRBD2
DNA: TGTGCCAGCAGTGTAGCGGGGGGACCCGCAGCCAAAAACATTCAGTACTTC
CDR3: CASSVAGGPAAKNIQYF

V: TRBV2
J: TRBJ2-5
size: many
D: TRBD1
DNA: TGTGCCTCGGACAGGACACAAGAGACCCAGTACTTC
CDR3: CASDRTQETQYF

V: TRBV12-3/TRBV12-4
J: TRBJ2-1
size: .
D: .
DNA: TGTGCCAGCAGCCCGGCCGGGACGGCAGACAATGAGCAGTTCTTC
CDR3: CASSPAGTADNEQFF

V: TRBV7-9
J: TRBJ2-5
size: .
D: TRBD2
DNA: TGTGCCAGCAGCTTTCCACTAGCGGGGGGGGGAGAGACCCAGTACTTC
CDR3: CASSFPLAGGGETQYF

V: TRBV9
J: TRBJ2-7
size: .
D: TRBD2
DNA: TGTGCCAGCAGCGCCGGGACTAGCGGGGGGGTACCCTACGAGCAGTACTTC
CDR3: CASSAGTSGGVPYEQYF

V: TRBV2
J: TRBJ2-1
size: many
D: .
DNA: TGTGCCAGCAGACAGGGAGGCCCCTACAATGAGCAGTTCTTC
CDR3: CASRQGGPYNEQFF

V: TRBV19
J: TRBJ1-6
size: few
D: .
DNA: TGTGCCAGTAAGGACAGTCTCGCCTATAATTCACCCCTCCACTTT
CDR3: CASKDSLAYNSPLHF

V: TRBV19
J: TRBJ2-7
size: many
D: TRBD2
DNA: TGTGCCAGTAGTCGGACTAGACTCACCCCCGAGCAGTACTTC
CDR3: CASSRTRLTPEQYF

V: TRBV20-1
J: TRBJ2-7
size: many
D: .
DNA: TGCAGTGCTAGAGGGGAATACGAGCAGTACTTC
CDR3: CSARGEYEQYF

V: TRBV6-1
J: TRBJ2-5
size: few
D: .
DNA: TGTGCCAGCAGTCCTTCGGGCGGGGAACAAGAGACCCAGTACTTC
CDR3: CASSPSGGEQETQYF

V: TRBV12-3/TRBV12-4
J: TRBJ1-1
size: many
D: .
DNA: TGTGCCAGCAGTTTATGGGGGAACACTGAAGCTTTCTTT
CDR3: CASSLWGNTEAFF

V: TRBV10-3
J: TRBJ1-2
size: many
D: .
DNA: TGTGCCATCTCGGCCCACGAGATTGATGGCTACACCTTC
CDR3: CAISAHEIDGYTF

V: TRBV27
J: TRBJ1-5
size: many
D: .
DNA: TGTGCCAGCTTTTCACGGCGGGATAGCAATCAGCCCCAGCATTTT
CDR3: CASFSRRDSNQPQHF

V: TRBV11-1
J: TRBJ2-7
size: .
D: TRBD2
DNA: TGTGCCAGCAGCTTGGCTACCGCGGGGGGGCCCCACGAGCAGTACTTC
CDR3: CASSLATAGGPHEQYF

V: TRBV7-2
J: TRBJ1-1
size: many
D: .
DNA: TGTGCCAGCAGCTTAATCAGACAGGTTTGGCCTGAAGCTTTCTTT
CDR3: CASSLIRQVWPEAFF

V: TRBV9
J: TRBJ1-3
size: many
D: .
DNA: TGTGCCAGCAGCGTGGGGGCCGGAGAAGCCACCATATATTTT
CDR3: CASSVGAGEATIYF

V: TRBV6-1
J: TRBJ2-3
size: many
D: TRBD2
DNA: TGTGCCAGCGCAGGGACTAGCGGGGGGCTGGATACGCAGTATTTT
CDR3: CASAGTSGGLDTQYF

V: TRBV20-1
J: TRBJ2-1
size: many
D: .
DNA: TGCAGTGCTAGGGTACCGGGACTCGTGAATGAGCAGTTCTTC
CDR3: CSARVPGLVNEQFF

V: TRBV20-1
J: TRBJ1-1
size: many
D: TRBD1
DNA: TGCAGTGCCGCTGACAGGGTCAGGAACACTGAAGCTTTCTTT
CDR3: CSAADRVRNTEAFF

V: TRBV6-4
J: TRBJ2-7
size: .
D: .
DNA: TGTGCCAGCAGTGTGGAGGGAGGCTACGAGCAGTACTTC
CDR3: CASSVEGGYEQYF

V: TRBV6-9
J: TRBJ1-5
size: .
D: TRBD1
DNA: TGTGCCAGCAGTTATTACCCCGGGACAGGGATCGATCAGCCCCAGCATTTT
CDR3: CASSYYPGTGIDQPQHF

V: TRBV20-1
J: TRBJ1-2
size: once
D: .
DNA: TGCAGTGCCAGCAGCCAAGACAGATTCCCAAACTATGGCTACACCTTC
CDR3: CSASSQDRFPNYGYTF

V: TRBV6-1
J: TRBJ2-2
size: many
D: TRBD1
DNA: TGTGCCAGCAGGTTTTACGGGACAGGGAAATTAGGCGGGGAGCTGTTTTTT
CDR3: CASRFYGTGKLGGELFF

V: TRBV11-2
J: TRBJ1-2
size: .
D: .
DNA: TGTGCCAGCAGCTTCACAGGGAGGAGTGACTATGGCTACACCTTC
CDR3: CASSFTGRSDYGYTF

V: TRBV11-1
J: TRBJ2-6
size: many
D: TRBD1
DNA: TGTGCCAGCGGGGGGCACGGACAGGGAATCTCTGGGGCCAACGTCCTGACTTTC
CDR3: CASGGHGQGISGANVLTF

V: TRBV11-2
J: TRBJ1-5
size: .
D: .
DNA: TGTGCCAGCAGTCAGTGGGGGGGGCAGCCCCAGCATTTT
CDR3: CASSQWGGQPQHF

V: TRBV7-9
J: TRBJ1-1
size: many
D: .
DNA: TGTGCCAGCAGCGTACCGACCCGAGAGGGAGCTTTCTTT
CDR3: CASSVPTREGAFF

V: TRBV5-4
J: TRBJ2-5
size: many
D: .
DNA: TGTGCCAGCAGCAAGACCGACACCTTCCGCGAGACCCAGAACTTC
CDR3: CASSKTDTFRETQNF

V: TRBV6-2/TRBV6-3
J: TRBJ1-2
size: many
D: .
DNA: TGTGCCAGCAGTTACCGTCCACCAACCTATGGCTACACCTTC
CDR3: CASSYRPPTYGYTF

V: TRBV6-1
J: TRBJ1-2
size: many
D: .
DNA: TGTGCCAGCAGACCTTTGGTAACGGGATATGGCTACACCTTC
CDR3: CASRPLVTGYGYTF

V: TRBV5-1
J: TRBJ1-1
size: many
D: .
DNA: TGCGCCAGCAGCTGGACAGTGAACACTGAAGCTTTCTTT
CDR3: CASSWTVNTEAFF